Included here is one T cell receptor beta chain sequence, with context. This record belongs to a study of blood T cell repertoires in COVID-19. About the research overall: Acute-phase and convalescent COVID-19 samples originated in the United States, Italy and Spain. Nucleic acid was either cDNA or gDNA, and it came from T cells, B-cell-depleted T cells, or PBMCs.

This CDR3 has 14 amino acids. V was pared by 2 bases and J by 10 bases, with 15 bases between. Germline V gene data show CDR1 as SGHDT and CDR2 as YYEEEE. As originally analysed: Scientists estimated how many nucleated cells there were by amplifying reference gene primers. Method: immunoSEQ multiplex PCR; TCRdb's copy keeps in-frame clones and lacks some. V and J calls and clone size come straight from that table; D and trimming were deduced from the DNA. The sample includes about 270,000 clones, more than 70% seen only once; the top ten take about 3%. The V call is TRBV5-6, the J call TRBJ1-4; D not certain. Sequencing was done on a sample of peripheral blood. The sequence came from a woman aged 18-29 years with acute or convalescent COVID-19. CDR3 region: CASSFMGSWRKLFF. DNA for the CDR3: TGTGCCAGCAGCTTTATGGGGAGTTGGAGAAAACTGTTTTTT.